This is a list of T cell receptor beta chains from one sample in a study of blood T cell repertoires in COVID-19. The table came from immunoSEQ multiplex PCR; TCRdb's copy has only in-frame clones and leaves some out. The repertoire holds approximately 140,000 clones, with over 75% as singletons. The sample taken for sequencing was PBMCs or T cells enriched from blood (not recorded which). These receptors were obtained from a woman aged 25 to 39 with acute COVID-19. Both conserved end residues are part of each CDR3. D genes are given only for firm matches. The size field is filled for only some rows; it gives once, few, many or a size class.

J	V	size	D	DNA	CDR3
TRBJ2-7	TRBV7-9	.	TRBD1	TGTGCCAGCAGTTCGGGGACAGGGCCATACGAGCAGTACTTC	CASSSGTGPYEQYF
TRBJ2-3	TRBV15	.	TRBD2	TGTGCCACCAGCAGAGCTAGGACTAGCGGAACTAGAACGGGGGATACGCAGTATTTT	CATSRARTSGTRTGDTQYF
TRBJ1-2	TRBV30	.	.	TGTGCCTGGCGCCCCCCCGGAGATCCCGCTAACTATGGCTACACCTTC	CAWRPPGDPANYGYTF
TRBJ2-5	TRBV7-2	.	.	TGTGCCAGCAGCTTCGTTAGCGGTGAGACCCAGTACTTC	CASSFVSGETQYF
TRBJ2-7	TRBV7-6	.	.	TGTGCCAGCAGCTTAACAGCTGGGCGGGACGGGGTCTACGAGCAGTACTTC	CASSLTAGRDGVYEQYF
TRBJ1-2	TRBV28	.	.	TGTGCCAGCGGTCCAGACAGACAAACTAACTATGGCTACACCTTC	CASGPDRQTNYGYTF
TRBJ2-7	TRBV7-2	.	TRBD2	TGTGCCAGCAGCTTACGTATCGGGACTAGTAGTATGTACGAGCAGTACTTC	CASSLRIGTSSMYEQYF
TRBJ2-7	TRBV4-3	.	TRBD1	TGCGCCAGCAGCCGGACAGGGGCGGCCTCCTACGAGCAGTACTTC	CASSRTGAASYEQYF
TRBJ1-5	TRBV6-1	.	.	TGTGCCAGCAGTGAAGAGGGAGGGGGTTATCAGCCCCAGCATTTT	CASSEEGGGYQPQHF
TRBJ1-3	TRBV19	.	TRBD1	TGTGCCATCGCGACAGGGAGGTCCATATATTTT	CAIATGRSIYF
TRBJ2-7	TRBV7-3	.	TRBD2	TGTGCCAGCAGCTTAGGGGGGGATACCTACGAGCAGTACTTC	CASSLGGDTYEQYF
TRBJ1-2	TRBV28	.	.	TGTGCCAGCAGTTCCGCCACTCTTACTTATGGCTACACCTTC	CASSSATLTYGYTF
TRBJ2-7	TRBV7-9	.	.	TGTGCCAGCAGCTTAGCCCCCGGGGACTACGAGCAGTACTTC	CASSLAPGDYEQYF
TRBJ1-4	TRBV30	.	.	TGTGCCTGGACTTGGGAGCGGGAGGGCCCCGGTAATGAAAAACTGTTTTTT	CAWTWEREGPGNEKLFF
TRBJ1-1	TRBV2	.	TRBD1	TGTGCCAGCAGTGATGAAGGGACAGCAGCTTTCTTT	CASSDEGTAAFF
TRBJ2-7	TRBV27	.	TRBD2	TGTGCCAGCACCATGGGGCTAGCGGCGACAAGCTCCTACGAGCAGTACTTC	CASTMGLAATSSYEQYF
TRBJ2-7	TRBV5-1	.	.	TGCGCCAGCAGCCAAGTCAGCGGTTCCTACGAGCAGTACTTC	CASSQVSGSYEQYF
TRBJ2-6	TRBV7-6	.	TRBD1	TGTGCCAGCAGCCTCGGACAGGCCTACTCTGGGGCCAACGTCCTGACTTTC	CASSLGQAYSGANVLTF
TRBJ2-7	TRBV7-2	.	TRBD2	TGTGCCAGCAGCTTACTTAGCGGGAGCACCTACGAGCAGTACTTC	CASSLLSGSTYEQYF
TRBJ1-2	TRBV29-1	.	.	TGCAGCGTTGACAGCGGAGTTAACTACACCTTC	CSVDSGVNYTF
TRBJ2-7	TRBV5-1	.	.	TGCGCCAGCAGCTTGGTCGGTTCCGAGCAGTACTTC	CASSLVGSEQYF
TRBJ2-7	TRBV7-2	once	.	TGTGCCAGCAGCTTAGTGTTCGGCGGCAGCTCCTACGAGCAGTACTTC	CASSLVFGGSSYEQYF
TRBJ2-2	TRBV27	.	TRBD1	TGTGCCAGCAGCCAATTTGCGGCAGGGGGCTTGACCGGGGAGCTGTTTTTT	CASSQFAAGGLTGELFF
TRBJ2-7	TRBV27	few	TRBD1	TGTGCCAGCAGTTTCACAGGGGGCTACGAGCAGTACTTC	CASSFTGGYEQYF
TRBJ1-2	TRBV28	.	.	TGTGCCAGCAGGGGGGGGAATCACGCGTCAGGCTACACCTTC	CASRGGNHASGYTF
TRBJ1-1	TRBV27	.	TRBD1	TGTGCCAGCAGTTTATTCGGACAGGCTCGGGCTTTCTTT	CASSLFGQARAFF
TRBJ1-2	TRBV16	.	.	TGTGCCAGCAGCCAATCGATGGGGGCAGTTGACTATGGCTACACCTTC	CASSQSMGAVDYGYTF
TRBJ2-3	TRBV10-3	few	TRBD2	TGTGCCATCAGTGAGTCGTCTAGCGGGAGGACAGATACGCAGTATTTT	CAISESSSGRTDTQYF
TRBJ2-6	TRBV7-9	.	.	TGTGCCAGCAGCTTACGGCGGGACTCTGGGGCCAACGTCCTGACTTTC	CASSLRRDSGANVLTF
TRBJ1-2	TRBV4-1	once	TRBD1	TGCGCCAGCAGCCAACAGGACAGGGTTTCCCCGAGCCGGTACACCTTC	CASSQQDRVSPSRYTF
TRBJ2-5	TRBV28	.	.	TGTGCCAGCAAAAAGCTCGCGGGGACTGGTTTGGAGACCCAGTACTTC	CASKKLAGTGLETQYF
TRBJ2-5	TRBV19	.	.	TGTGCCAGTAGTATAGGGGCAGGGTACCAAGAGACCCAGTACTTC	CASSIGAGYQETQYF
TRBJ1-2	TRBV6-5	.	.	TGTGCCAGCAGTTACAACACAGGGTTCTATGGCTACACCTTC	CASSYNTGFYGYTF
TRBJ1-4	TRBV9	.	.	TGTGCCAGCAGCGTTCAGGCGATTGCAACTAATGAAAAACTGTTTTTT	CASSVQAIATNEKLFF
TRBJ2-3	TRBV7-7	.	.	TGTGCTAGCAGCCCTTCGGAGGGCCTGGATACGCAGTATTTT	CASSPSEGLDTQYF
TRBJ2-1	TRBV25-1	.	TRBD2	TGTGCCAGCAAGGCGGGAGGCCTCGGATGGGAGCAGTTCTTC	CASKAGGLGWEQFF
TRBJ2-1	TRBV7-3	once	TRBD2	TGTGCCAGCAGCGCAGACGGGACTAGCGGGAGACAGGGCAATGAGCAGTTCTTC	CASSADGTSGRQGNEQFF
TRBJ1-4	TRBV29-1	.	.	TGCAGCGCGGCCGGGACTATTAATGAAAAACTGTTTTTT	CSAAGTINEKLFF
TRBJ1-3	TRBV9	.	.	TGTGCCAGCAGCGTAGGGCTACAGGGCTCTGGAAACACCATATATTTT	CASSVGLQGSGNTIYF
TRBJ2-3	TRBV27	.	.	TGTGCCAGCAGTTCCGGGACACGTACCACAGATACGCAGTATTTT	CASSSGTRTTDTQYF
TRBJ2-3	TRBV7-6	.	TRBD2	TGTGCCAGCAGCTTAGGCGGGGGGATAACTAGCACAGATACGCAGTATTTT	CASSLGGGITSTDTQYF